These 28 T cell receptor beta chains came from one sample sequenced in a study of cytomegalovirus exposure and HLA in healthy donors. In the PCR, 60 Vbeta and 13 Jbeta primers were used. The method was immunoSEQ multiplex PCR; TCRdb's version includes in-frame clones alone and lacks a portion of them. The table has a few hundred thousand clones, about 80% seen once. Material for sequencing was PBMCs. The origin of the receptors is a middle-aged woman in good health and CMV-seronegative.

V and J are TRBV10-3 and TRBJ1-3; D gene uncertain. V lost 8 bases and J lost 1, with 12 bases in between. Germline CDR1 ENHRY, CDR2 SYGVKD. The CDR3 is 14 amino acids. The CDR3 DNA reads TGTGCCATCGAGAATGAGGGTTCTGGAAACACCATATATTTT. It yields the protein CAIENEGSGNTIYF.

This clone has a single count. CDR3 region: CASIQRRGRFEAFF. The CDR3 bases are TGTGCCAGCATTCAGCGCAGGGGCCGATTTGAAGCTTTCTTT. The V gene is TRBV7-6, the J gene TRBJ1-1; D perhaps matches TRBD1 (6 bases). The CDR3 totals 14 residues. Germline CDR1 SGHVS, CDR2 FNYEAQ. With 7 bases removed from V and 7 bases from J, the gap between germline ends came to 19 bases. Filled out from reference TRBV7-6 and TRBJ1-1, the complete variable domain reads GAGVSQSPRYKVTKRGQDVALRCDPISGHVSLYWYRQALGQGPEFLTYFNYEAQQDKSGLPNDRFSAERPEGSISTLTIQRTEQRDSAMYRCASIQRRGRFEAFFGQGTRLTVV.

The CDR3, as DNA: TGTGCCAGCAGTTACAGCGGTCGGGCCTCCTACGAGCAGTACTTC. Translating it yields CASSYSGRASYEQYF. The rearrangement joins TRBV6-6 to TRBJ2-7; D might be TRBD2 (5 bases). Per the germline V gene, CDR1 is MNHNY and CDR2 is SVGAGI (reference sequence). V shed 2 bases and J shed 0 bases, with 11 bases lying between them. The CDR3 is made up of 15 amino acids.

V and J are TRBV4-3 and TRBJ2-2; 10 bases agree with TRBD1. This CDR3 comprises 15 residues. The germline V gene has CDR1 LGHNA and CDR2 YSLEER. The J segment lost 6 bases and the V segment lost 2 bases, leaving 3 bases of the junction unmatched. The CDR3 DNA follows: TGCGCCAGCAGCCAAACAGGGACAGGGGCCGGGGAGCTGTTTTTT. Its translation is CASSQTGTGAGELFF.

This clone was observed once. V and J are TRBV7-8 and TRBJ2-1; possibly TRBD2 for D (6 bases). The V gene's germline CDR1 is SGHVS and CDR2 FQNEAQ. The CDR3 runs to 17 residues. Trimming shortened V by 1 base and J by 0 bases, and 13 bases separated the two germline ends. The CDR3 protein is CASSLVGGTSSYNEQFF. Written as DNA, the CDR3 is TGTGCCAGCAGCTTAGTTGGGGGGACCAGCTCCTACAATGAGCAGTTCTTC.

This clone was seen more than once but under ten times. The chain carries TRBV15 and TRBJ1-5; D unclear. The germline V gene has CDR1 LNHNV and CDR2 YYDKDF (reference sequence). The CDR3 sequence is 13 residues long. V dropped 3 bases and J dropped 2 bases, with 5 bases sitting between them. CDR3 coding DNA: TGTGCCACCAGCAGGGCGGGCAATCAGCCCCAGCATTTT. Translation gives CATSRAGNQPQHF.

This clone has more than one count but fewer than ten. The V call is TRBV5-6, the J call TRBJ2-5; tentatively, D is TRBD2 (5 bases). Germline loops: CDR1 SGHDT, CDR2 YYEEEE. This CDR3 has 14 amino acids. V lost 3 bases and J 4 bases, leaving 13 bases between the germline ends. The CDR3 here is CASSSIAGGETQYF. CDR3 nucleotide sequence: TGTGCCAGCAGCTCGATCGCCGGAGGAGAGACCCAGTACTTC.

The CDR3: CASSVAGNYNEQFF. The CDR3 DNA sequence: TGTGCCAGCAGCGTAGCGGGGAACTACAATGAGCAGTTCTTC. The chain employs TRBV9 and TRBJ2-1; D may be TRBD2 (5 bases). The germline V and J ends were trimmed by 0 bases and 3 bases, with 7 bases remaining between them. Germline V CDR1 and CDR2: SGDLS, YYNGEE. The CDR3 is made up of 14 amino acids.

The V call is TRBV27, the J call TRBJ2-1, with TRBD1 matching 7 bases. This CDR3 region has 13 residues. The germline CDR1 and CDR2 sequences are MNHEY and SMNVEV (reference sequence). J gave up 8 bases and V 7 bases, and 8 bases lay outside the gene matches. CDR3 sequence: CASTNDRADEQFF. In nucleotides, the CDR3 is TGTGCCAGCACCAACGACAGGGCAGATGAGCAGTTCTTC.

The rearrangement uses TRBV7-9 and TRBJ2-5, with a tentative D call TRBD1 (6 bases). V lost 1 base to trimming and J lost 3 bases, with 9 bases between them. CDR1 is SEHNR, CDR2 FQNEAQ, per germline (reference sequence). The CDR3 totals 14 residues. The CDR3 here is CASSLVRGEETQYF. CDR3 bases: TGTGCCAGCAGCTTAGTCAGGGGCGAAGAGACCCAGTACTTC.

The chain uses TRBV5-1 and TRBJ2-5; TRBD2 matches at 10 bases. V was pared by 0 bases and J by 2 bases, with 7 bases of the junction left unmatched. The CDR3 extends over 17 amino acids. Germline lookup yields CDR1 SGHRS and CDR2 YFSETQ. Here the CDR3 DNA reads TGCGCCAGCAGCTTGGTTAGCGGGGGGACAGTTCAAGAGACCCAGTACTTC. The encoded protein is CASSLVSGGTVQETQYF. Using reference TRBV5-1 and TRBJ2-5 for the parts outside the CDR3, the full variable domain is KAGVTQTPRYLIKTRGQQVTLSCSPISGHRSVSWYQQTPGQGLQFLFEYFSETQRNKGNFPGRFSGRQFSNSRSEMNVSTLELGDSALYLCASSLVSGGTVQETQYFGPGTRLLVL.

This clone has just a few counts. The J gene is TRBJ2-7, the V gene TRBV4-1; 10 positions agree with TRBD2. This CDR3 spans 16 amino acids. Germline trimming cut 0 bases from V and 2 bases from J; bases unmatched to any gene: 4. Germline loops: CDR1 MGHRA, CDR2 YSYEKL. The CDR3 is CASSQESSGGTYEQYF. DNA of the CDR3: TGCGCCAGCAGCCAAGAGTCTAGCGGGGGAACCTACGAGCAGTACTTC.

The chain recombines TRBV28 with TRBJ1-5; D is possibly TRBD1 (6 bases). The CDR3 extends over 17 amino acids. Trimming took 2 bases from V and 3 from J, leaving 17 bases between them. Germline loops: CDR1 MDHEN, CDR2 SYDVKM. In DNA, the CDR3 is TGTGCCAGCAGTTTACCCGGACAGTTACGCTCCAATCAGCCCCAGCATTTT. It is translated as CASSLPGQLRSNQPQHF.

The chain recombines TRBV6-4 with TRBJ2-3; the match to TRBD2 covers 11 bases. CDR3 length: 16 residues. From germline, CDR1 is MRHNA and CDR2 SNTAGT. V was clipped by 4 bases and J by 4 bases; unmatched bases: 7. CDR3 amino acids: CASSAGSGGAADTQYF. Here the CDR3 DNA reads TGTGCCAGCAGTGCAGGTAGCGGGGGGGCCGCAGATACGCAGTATTTT.

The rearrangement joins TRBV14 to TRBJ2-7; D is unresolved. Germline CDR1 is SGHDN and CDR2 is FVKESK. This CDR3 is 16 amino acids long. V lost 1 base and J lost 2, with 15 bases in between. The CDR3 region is CASSQGPSPRAYEQYF. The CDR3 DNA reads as TGTGCCAGCAGCCAAGGTCCCTCGCCCCGCGCCTACGAGCAGTACTTC.

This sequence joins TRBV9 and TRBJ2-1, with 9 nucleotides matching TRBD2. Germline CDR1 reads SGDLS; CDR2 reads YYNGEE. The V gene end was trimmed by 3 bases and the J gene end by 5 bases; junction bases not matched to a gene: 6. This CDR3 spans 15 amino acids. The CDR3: CASSAAGGLNNEQFF. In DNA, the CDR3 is TGTGCCAGCAGCGCGGCGGGGGGGCTAAACAATGAGCAGTTCTTC.

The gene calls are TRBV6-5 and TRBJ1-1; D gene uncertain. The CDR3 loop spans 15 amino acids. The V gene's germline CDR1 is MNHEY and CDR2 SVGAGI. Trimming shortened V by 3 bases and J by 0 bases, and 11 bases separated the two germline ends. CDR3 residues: CASSYGSVMNTEAFF. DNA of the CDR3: TGTGCCAGCAGTTATGGTTCAGTAATGAACACTGAAGCTTTCTTT.

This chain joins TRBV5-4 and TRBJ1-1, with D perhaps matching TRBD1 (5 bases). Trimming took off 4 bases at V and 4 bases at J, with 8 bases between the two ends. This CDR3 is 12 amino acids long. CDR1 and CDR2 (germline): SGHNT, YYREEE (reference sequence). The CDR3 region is CASSPGGTEAFF. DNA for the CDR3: TGTGCCAGCAGCCCGGGGGGCACTGAAGCTTTCTTT.

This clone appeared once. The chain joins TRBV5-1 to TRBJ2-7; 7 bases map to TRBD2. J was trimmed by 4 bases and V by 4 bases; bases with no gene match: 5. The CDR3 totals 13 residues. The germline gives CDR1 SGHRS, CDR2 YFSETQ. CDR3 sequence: CASSDGRHYEQYF. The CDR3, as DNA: TGCGCCAGCAGCGACGGGAGGCATTACGAGCAGTACTTC.

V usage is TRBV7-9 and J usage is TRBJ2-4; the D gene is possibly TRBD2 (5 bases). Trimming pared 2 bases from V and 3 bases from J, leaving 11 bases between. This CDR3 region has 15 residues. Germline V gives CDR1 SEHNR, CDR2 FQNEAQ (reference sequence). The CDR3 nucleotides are TGTGCCAGCAGCTTAAATCACGGGGACAAAAACATTCAGTACTTC. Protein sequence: CASSLNHGDKNIQYF. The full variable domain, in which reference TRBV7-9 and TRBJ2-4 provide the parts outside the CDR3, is DTGVSQNPRHKITKRGQNVTFRCDPISEHNRLYWYRQTLGQGPEFLTYFQNEAQLEKSRLLSDRFSAERPKGSFSTLEIQRTEQGDSAMYLCASSLNHGDKNIQYFGAGTRLSVL.

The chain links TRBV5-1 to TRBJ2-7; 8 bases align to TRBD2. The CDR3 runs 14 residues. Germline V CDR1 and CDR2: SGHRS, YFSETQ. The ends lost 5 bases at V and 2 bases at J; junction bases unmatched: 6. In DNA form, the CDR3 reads TGCGCCAGCAGGTCTGCGGGGGGTACCTACGAGCAGTACTTC. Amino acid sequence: CASRSAGGTYEQYF.

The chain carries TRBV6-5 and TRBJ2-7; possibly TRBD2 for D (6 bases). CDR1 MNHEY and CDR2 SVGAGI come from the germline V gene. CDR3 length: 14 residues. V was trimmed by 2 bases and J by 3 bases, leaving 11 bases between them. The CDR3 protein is CASSYAPGGYEQYF. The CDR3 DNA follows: TGTGCCAGCAGTTACGCCCCCGGGGGCTACGAGCAGTACTTC.

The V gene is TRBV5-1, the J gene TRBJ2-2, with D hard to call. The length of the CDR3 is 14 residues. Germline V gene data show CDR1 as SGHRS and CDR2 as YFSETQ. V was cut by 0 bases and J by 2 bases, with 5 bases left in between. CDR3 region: CASSLDKNTGELFF. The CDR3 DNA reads TGCGCCAGCAGCTTGGACAAAAACACCGGGGAGCTGTTTTTT.

Written as DNA, the CDR3 is TGTGCCAGCAGTGAGAGCTCCTATAATTCACCCCTCCACTTT. Translating gives CASSESSYNSPLHF. The V and J genes are TRBV6-4 and TRBJ1-6; D unclear. Germline V gene lookup returns CDR1 MRHNA and CDR2 SNTAGT. The CDR3 is 14 residues long. V dropped 3 bases and J dropped 0 bases, with 3 bases sitting between them.

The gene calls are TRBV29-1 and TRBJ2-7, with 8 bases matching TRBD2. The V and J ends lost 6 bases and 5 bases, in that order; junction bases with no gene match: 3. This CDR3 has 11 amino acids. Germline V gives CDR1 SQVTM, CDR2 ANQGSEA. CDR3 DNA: TGCAGCGTCCGGGGGGGCCACGAGCAGTACTTC. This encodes CSVRGGHEQYF.

In nucleotides, the CDR3 is TGTGCCAGCAGCTTTCTCTCCGGGACAGGGGCCAATGAGCAGTTCTTC. The encoded protein is CASSFLSGTGANEQFF. The chain links TRBV11-2 to TRBJ2-1; TRBD1 matches at 10 bases. Per the germline V gene, CDR1 is SGHAT and CDR2 is FQNNGV. J was trimmed by 6 bases and V by 3 bases; bases with no gene match: 8. The CDR3 has 16 amino acids.

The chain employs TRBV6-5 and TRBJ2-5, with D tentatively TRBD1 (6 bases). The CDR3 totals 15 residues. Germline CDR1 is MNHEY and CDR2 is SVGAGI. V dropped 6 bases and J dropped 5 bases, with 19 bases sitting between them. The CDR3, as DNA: TGTGCCAGCAGGGTGAGGGGGACGAAGTTTGAGACCCAGTACTTC. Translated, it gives CASRVRGTKFETQYF.

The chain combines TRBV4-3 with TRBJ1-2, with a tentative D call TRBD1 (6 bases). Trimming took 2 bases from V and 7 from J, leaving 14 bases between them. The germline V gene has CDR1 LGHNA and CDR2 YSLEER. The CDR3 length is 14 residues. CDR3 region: CASSQSTGVAGYTF. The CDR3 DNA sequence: TGCGCCAGCAGCCAATCGACAGGTGTGGCTGGCTACACCTTC.